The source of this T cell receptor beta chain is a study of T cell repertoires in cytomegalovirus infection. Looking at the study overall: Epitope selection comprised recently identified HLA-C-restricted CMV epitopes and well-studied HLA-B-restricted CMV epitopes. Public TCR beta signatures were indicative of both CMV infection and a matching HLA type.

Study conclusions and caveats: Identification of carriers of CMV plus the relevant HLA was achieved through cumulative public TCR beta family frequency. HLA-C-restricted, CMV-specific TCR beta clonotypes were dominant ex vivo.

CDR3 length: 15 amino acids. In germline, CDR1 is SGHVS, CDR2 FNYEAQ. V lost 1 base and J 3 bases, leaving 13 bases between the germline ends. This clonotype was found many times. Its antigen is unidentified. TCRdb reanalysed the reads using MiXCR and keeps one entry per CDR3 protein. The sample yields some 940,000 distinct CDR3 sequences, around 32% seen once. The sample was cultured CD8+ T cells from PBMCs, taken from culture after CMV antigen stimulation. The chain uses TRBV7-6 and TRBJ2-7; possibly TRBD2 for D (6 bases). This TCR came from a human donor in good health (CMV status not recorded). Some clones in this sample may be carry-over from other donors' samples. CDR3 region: CASSLDGGELYEQYF. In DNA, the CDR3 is TGTGCCAGCAGCTTAGATGGAGGGGAGCTCTACGAGCAGTACTTC.